The T cell receptor beta chain under discussion was sequenced for a study of blood T cell repertoires in COVID-19. CDR3 length: 12 amino acids. V shed 7 bases and J shed 6 bases, with 13 bases lying between them. Per germline, CDR1 MNHEY and CDR2 SVGAGI. TCRdb's table, derived via immunoSEQ multiplex PCR, lists solely in-frame clones and lacks some. The table includes about 250,000 clones, around 89% detected once. The clonotype comes from a woman in her 30s with COVID-19, enrolled during active disease. The specimen sequenced was peripheral blood. V is TRBV6-5 and J is TRBJ2-7, with D tentatively TRBD2 (6 bases). CDR3 in amino acids: CASMTAGSEQYF. The CDR3 DNA reads TGTGCCAGCATGACCGCGGGGAGCGAGCAGTACTTC.